Listed below are T cell receptor beta chains from one sample, sequenced in a study of blood T cell repertoires in COVID-19. Produced via immunoSEQ multiplex PCR; TCRdb's table is partial and in-frame only. This table holds hundreds of thousands of clones, 90% found once. Sequencing was performed on PBMCs or T cells enriched from blood (not recorded which). These receptor sequences come from a woman aged 18 to 35 with acute COVID-19. The CDR3 runs from the conserved cysteine through the conserved F or W. The D gene is left open where the match is weak. Some rows have no size entry. The others give once, few or many, or a class for an expanded clone.

CDR3nt,CDR3aa,abundance,d_gene,j_gene,v_gene
TGCGCCAGCAGCCCACATCACTTCGACAGGGGACCAGTCTCTGGAAACACCATATATTTT,CASSPHHFDRGPVSGNTIYF,NA,TRBD1,TRBJ1-3,TRBV4-1
TGTGCCAGCTCCCTCAACAGGGTGGATCAGCCCCAGCATTTT,CASSLNRVDQPQHF,NA,NA,TRBJ1-5,TRBV18
TGTGCCAGCAGTTTATACCCTGGACAGGGGGGAGTATATGGCTACACCTTC,CASSLYPGQGGVYGYTF,NA,TRBD1,TRBJ1-2,TRBV27
TGTGCCAGCAGTGAGCGGGAGGGCCTCTTTTTCGATGAGCAGTTCTTC,CASSEREGLFFDEQFF,NA,TRBD2,TRBJ2-1,TRBV7-9
TGTGCCAGCAGTCCCGGACTACAGGTACGAAGAGAGCAGTACTTC,CASSPGLQVRREQYF,few,NA,TRBJ2-7,TRBV6-5
TGTGCCAGCAGCTTACACAGGACTAGCGACACAGATACGCAGTATTTT,CASSLHRTSDTDTQYF,NA,TRBD2,TRBJ2-3,TRBV7-9
TGTGCCAGCAGCTTAAGTCTTCGGGCAGATACGCAGTATTTT,CASSLSLRADTQYF,few,NA,TRBJ2-3,TRBV7-3
TGTGCCTGGAGTATGGACAGGGCCTACACCATATATTTT,CAWSMDRAYTIYF,NA,TRBD1,TRBJ1-3,TRBV30
TGTGCCAGCAGCGTAGAGGGCGGGAGAAGCTCCTACAATGAGCAGTTCTTC,CASSVEGGRSSYNEQFF,NA,TRBD2,TRBJ2-1,TRBV9
TGTGCCAGCAGCAAAGAGGCCATGGGACACCTCCGCTCCTACGAGCAGTACTTC,CASSKEAMGHLRSYEQYF,NA,NA,TRBJ2-7,TRBV21-1
TGTGCCAGCAGACCTCGACAGGATCCAAACACTGAAGCTTTCTTT,CASRPRQDPNTEAFF,NA,NA,TRBJ1-1,TRBV7-9